Here is one TCR beta chain with its context. This clonotype showed up many times. Its antigen is not yet known. Base qualities are not provided; no much larger clone lies one nucleotide away. TCR beta CDR3 regions were amplified from RNA transcripts. The first round of RT-PCR for the TCR CDR3 was performed with the HTBI primer set and the Qiagen OneStep RT-PCR kit. The libraries were constructed in a second round of multiplex PCR and then size-selected and purified. Sequencing of the libraries was done on an Illumina HiSeq2000 using paired-end 100 bp reads. The study's processing was this. SOAPnuke was used to process the raw data, throwing out any read that contained adapters or uncalled bases, had a mean Phred below 15, or lacked an exact constant-primer or identifier match. COPE v1.2.5 was used to merge high-quality paired reads, and clonotypes were defined as unique nucleotide sequences. MiTCR v1.1 was used to align the clonotypes against IMGT TRBV, TRBD and TRBJ reference segments. The analysis was restricted to V-J combinations with a frequency above 0.0001, which together covered roughly 99% of the repertoires. The TCS score was defined as F50 (clonal expansion) divided by E x V (chaos), with BLOSUM62-based TCRdist calculated between CDR3 peptides within each V-J. Welch's t-statistics and random forest reduced 514 V-J features to 13, which were used in a naive Bayes classifier (R e1071). TCRdb trimmed the raw reads at Q25, called clones with MiXCR and kept productive beta chains. Identical CDR3 proteins give one entry, which carries the most common genes and DNA. TCRdb's processing, not the study's, gives the V and J calls here. The sample records about 500,000 distinct CDR3 sequences, 15% to 20% of which are singletons. The ten largest clonotypes hold around 32% of the sample.

The data were taken from a study of T cells in Graves' hyperthyroidism and ophthalmopathy (dated by TCRdb to about 2019). Context from the whole study: Peripheral blood samples were taken at initial diagnosis, before any treatment was given. To identify TCR V-J signatures that set the groups apart, the researchers used a discovery cohort of about a hundred patients, made up of around 42 with Graves' ophthalmopathy and some 56 with stable Graves' hyperthyroidism. An independent validation cohort of around 19 hyperthyroidism patients and some 15 patients who later progressed to ophthalmopathy tested prospective prediction of ophthalmopathy. For training and testing, the roughly 100 patients in the discovery cohort were randomly divided in a 7:3 ratio. The study also compared thyroid tissue and blood T-cell repertoires from a handful of Graves' hyperthyroidism patients. After sampling, hyperthyroidism patients received methimazole starting at 30 mg daily, and ophthalmopathy patients received high-dose intravenous methylprednisolone. According to the paper, TCR Vbeta CDR3 sequencing was carried out on some 130 peripheral blood samples, which came from around 43 ophthalmopathy, approximately 72 hyperthyroidism and approximately 17 progressor patients.

Findings and caveats that apply to the study as a whole: A 13 V-J signature model separated ophthalmopathy from stable hyperthyroidism, with approximately 87% sensitivity and 81.08% specificity in cross-validation and 80%/75% in testing. Most expanded thyroid clonotypes (frequency above 0.001) were also detected in blood, a finding suggesting that blood repertoires may reflect thyroid immune responses. Sample size was not statistically predetermined, and blinding of investigators to group allocation was not performed. In validation, the model predicted progression to ophthalmopathy a median of approximately 6.6 months before onset, with roughly 70% sensitivity and about 75% specificity.

Moderately to severely active disease, a Clinical Activity Score of at least 3, a NOSPECS grade of at least 4, and a duration under 3 months were present in ophthalmopathy patients. The study excluded patients with uncontrolled infections, other autoimmune diseases, pregnancy or lactation. Diagnoses relied on clinical symptoms, serum thyroxine and TRAb, thyroid ultrasound and orbital computed tomography. Ficoll-Paque density gradient centrifugation was used to isolate PBMCs from 8 to 10 ml of fresh peripheral blood. Total RNA was extracted using Trizol reagent, and RNA quality was assessed on an Agilent 2100 Bioanalyzer. The sequenced material came from blood. This TCR derives from a woman aged 30 to 39 with Graves' ophthalmopathy.

Here the CDR3 is given as CASSLGSGGHGYTF. In nucleotides, the sequence is TGCGCCAGCAGCTTGGGGTCAGGGGGACATGGCTACACCTTC. The V and J genes are TRBV5-1 and TRBJ1-2, with 7 bases matching TRBD1. The cysteine opens and the phenylalanine closes a CDR3 of 14 amino acids. Only the CDR3 DNA is retained, 42 bases long and in frame from the first base. Taken from the germline V gene, the CDR1 and CDR2 loops are SGHRS and YFSETQ. V trim: 0 bases; J trim: 6 bases; unmatched bases: 5.